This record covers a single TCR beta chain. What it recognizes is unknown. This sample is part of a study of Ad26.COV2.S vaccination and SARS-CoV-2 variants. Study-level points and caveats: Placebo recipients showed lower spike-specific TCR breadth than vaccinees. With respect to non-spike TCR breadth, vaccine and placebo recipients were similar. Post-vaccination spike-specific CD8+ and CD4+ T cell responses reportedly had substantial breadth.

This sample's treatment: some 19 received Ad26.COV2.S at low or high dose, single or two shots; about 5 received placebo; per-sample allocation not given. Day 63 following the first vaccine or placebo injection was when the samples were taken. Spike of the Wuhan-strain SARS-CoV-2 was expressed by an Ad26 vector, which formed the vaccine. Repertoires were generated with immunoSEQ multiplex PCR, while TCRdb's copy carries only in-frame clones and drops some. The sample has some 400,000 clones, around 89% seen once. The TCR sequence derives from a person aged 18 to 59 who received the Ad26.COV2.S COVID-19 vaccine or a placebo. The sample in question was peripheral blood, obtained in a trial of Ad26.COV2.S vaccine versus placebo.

The CDR3 nucleotides read TGCGCCAGCTACGGCGGGACAGGGAATATTGTAGAGACCCAGTACTTC. Encoded protein: CASYGGTGNIVETQYF. V and J are TRBV5-1 and TRBJ2-5; 9 positions match TRBD1. CDR3 size: 16 residues. Germline trimming cut 7 bases from V and 4 bases from J; bases unmatched to any gene: 14. In germline, CDR1 is SGHRS, CDR2 YFSETQ.